This T cell receptor (beta chain) was obtained from a study of CD8 T cells in Susac syndrome. Sequencing targeted TCR beta in T cells from blood (CD8+ and CD4+). Controls were age- and sex-matched healthy donors. TEMRA cells were enriched by FACS, while CD8+ and CD4+ T cells were obtained through a negative isolation that was performed magnetically. Random-hexamer reverse transcription was applied to roughly 0.5 to 1 ug RNA. Amplification of TCR beta CDR3 across 54 Vbeta and 13 Jbeta was performed with immunoSEQ multiplex PCR. TCRdb called the immunoSEQ multiplex PCR reads again in MiXCR, with one record for every CDR3 protein. Among about 60,000 distinct CDR3 sequences, approximately 94% were seen once, and the ten largest hold roughly 0.2%. Sequenced sample: CD8+ T cells from PBMCs. The sequence came from a human donor in good health.

CDR3 region: CAWSEGPDTQYF. The CDR3 region has the DNA TGTGCCTGGAGTGAGGGCCCAGATACGCAGTATTTT. J is TRBJ2-3 and V is TRBV30; no clear D gene. Trimming pared 1 base from V and 4 bases from J, leaving 6 bases between. Germline CDR1 is GTSNPN and CDR2 is SVGIG (reference sequence). This CDR3 contains 12 residues. The complete variable domain, with remaining parts taken from reference TRBV30 and TRBJ2-3, reads SQTIHQWPATLVQPVGSPLSLECTVEGTSNPNLYWYRQAAGRGLQLLFYSVGIGQISSEVPQNLSASRPQDRQFILSSKKLLLSDSGFYLCAWSEGPDTQYFGPGTRLTVL.